This T cell receptor beta chain derives from a study of blood T cell repertoires in COVID-19. The CDR3 totals 17 residues. The germline V gene has CDR1 MGHRA and CDR2 YSYEKL. After removal of 1 base from V and 9 bases from J, the junction contained 8 bases not matched to a gene. As handled by the study authors: The assay estimated nucleated cells by amplifying reference gene primers. The table came from immunoSEQ multiplex PCR; TCRdb's copy has only in-frame clones and leaves some out. V, J and clone size reflect that table, while D and trimming were determined from the DNA. The sample consists of approximately 150,000 clones, roughly 86% of them appearing once.

The origin of this receptor is a woman aged 55-75 years with acute or convalescent COVID-19. Input material: peripheral blood. The rearrangement joins TRBV4-1 to TRBJ2-1; 14 bases are shared with TRBD2. Here the CDR3 DNA reads TGCGCCAGCAGCCAAGCCCGACTAGCGGGGGGGCCGGTTGAGCAGTTCTTC. Amino acid sequence: CASSQARLAGGPVEQFF.